What follows are 9 T cell receptor beta chains derived from one specimen sequenced in a study of cytomegalovirus exposure and HLA in healthy donors. The primer mix had 60 Vbeta and 13 Jbeta primers. The assay was immunoSEQ multiplex PCR, and TCRdb's table has in-frame clones only and misses some. The repertoire includes roughly 150,000 clones, roughly 70% of them detected once, and under 11% sits in the top ten. The sequenced sample consisted of PBMCs. These receptors were obtained from a man aged 25 to 45 in good health and CMV-seropositive.

The chain joins TRBV18 to TRBJ2-5, with 11 bases aligning to TRBD1. The junction had 4 bases not matched to a gene; V was cut back by 4 bases and J by 3 bases. Germline assignment: CDR1 KGHSH and CDR2 LQKENI. There are 15 residues in the CDR3. The CDR3 here is CASSQGQGAEETQYF. DNA of the CDR3: TGTGCCAGCTCACAAGGACAGGGGGCTGAAGAGACCCAGTACTTC.

The count of this clone is one. The rearrangement links TRBV2 to TRBJ1-1; 7 nucleotides agree with TRBD1. V lost 6 bases to trimming and J lost 6 bases; unmatched junction nucleotides: 7. Germline-derived CDR1 and CDR2 are SNHLY and FYNNEI. CDR3 size: 13 residues. The CDR3 DNA reads TGTGCCAGCAGGCGAGACAGGGTTGCTGAAGCTTTCTTT. Its translation: CASRRDRVAEAFF.

The chain joins TRBV6-1 to TRBJ2-1; possibly TRBD2 for D (6 bases). The germline CDR1 and CDR2 sequences are MNHNS and SASEGT. This CDR3 is 14 amino acids long. V dropped 7 bases and J dropped 1 base, with 11 bases sitting between them. The CDR3 region is CASIGSWSYNEQFF. CDR3 in DNA: TGTGCCAGCATCGGGAGTTGGTCCTACAATGAGCAGTTCTTC.

V is TRBV5-1 and J is TRBJ2-5; D uncertain. V lost 2 bases, J lost 5 bases, and 16 bases lay in between. CDR1 SGHRS and CDR2 YFSETQ come from the germline V gene. The CDR3 extends over 15 amino acids. The CDR3 reads CASSLASGIDETQYF. In DNA form, the CDR3 reads TGCGCCAGCAGCTTAGCCTCGGGTATCGATGAGACCCAGTACTTC.

The chain is built from TRBV7-3 and TRBJ1-1; the match to TRBD1 covers 7 bases. The CDR3 has 16 residues. CDR1 and CDR2 from the germline V gene are SGHTA and FQGTGA. V lost 5 bases, J lost 2 bases, and 11 bases stayed unmatched. This CDR3 reads CASSPRGDRANTEAFF. As DNA, the CDR3 is TGTGCCAGCAGCCCCCGCGGGGACAGAGCAAACACTGAAGCTTTCTTT. The full variable domain, with the rest looked up from reference TRBV7-3 and TRBJ1-1, is GAGVSQTPSNKVTEKGKYVELRCDPISGHTALYWYRQSLGQGPEFLIYFQGTGAADDSGLPNDRFFAVRPEGSVSTLKIQRTERGDSAVYLCASSPRGDRANTEAFFGQGTRLTVV.

This clone was counted only a few times. This chain connects TRBV29-1 to TRBJ2-1; no clear D. The V and J ends lost 8 bases and 0 bases respectively, with 14 bases between them. The V gene's germline CDR1 is SQVTM and CDR2 ANQGSEA. The CDR3 totals 14 residues. CDR3 in DNA: TGCAGCCTCTGGGCCATGAGCTCCTACAATGAGCAGTTCTTC. It specifies CSLWAMSSYNEQFF.

A single count supports this clone. The chain is built from TRBV6-5 and TRBJ1-1; weak D call: TRBD1 (5 bases). The CDR3 sequence is 14 residues long. Germline lookup yields CDR1 MNHEY and CDR2 SVGAGI. V was clipped by 6 bases and J by 4 bases, with 15 bases between them. The CDR3 loop reads CASSTTVVATEAFF. The CDR3 DNA reads TGTGCCAGCAGCACGACAGTGGTGGCCACTGAAGCTTTCTTT.

The table lists this clone with a few counts. The chain uses TRBV28 and TRBJ1-2; no reliable D call. Germline V gene lookup returns CDR1 MDHEN and CDR2 SYDVKM. Trimming took off 8 bases at V and 0 bases at J, with 4 bases between the two ends. The CDR3 has 11 amino acids. CDR3 nucleotide sequence: TGTGCCAGCCATTCTAACTATGGCTACACCTTC. Amino acids: CASHSNYGYTF.

The chain recombines TRBV18 with TRBJ2-6; weak D call: TRBD1 (5 bases). Trimming shortened V by 3 bases and J by 0 bases, and 12 bases separated the two germline ends. From germline, CDR1 is KGHSH and CDR2 LQKENI. The CDR3 extends over 17 amino acids. The CDR3 bases are TGTGCCAGCTCACCTGTGCGAACAGGCTCTGGGGCCAACGTCCTGACTTTC. Translated: CASSPVRTGSGANVLTF. The full variable domain, with the rest looked up from reference TRBV18 and TRBJ2-6, is NAGVMQNPRHLVRRRGQEARLRCSPMKGHSHVYWYRQLPEEGLKFMVYLQKENIIDESGMPKERFSAEFPKEGPSILRIQQVVRGDSAAYFCASSPVRTGSGANVLTFGAGSRLTVL.